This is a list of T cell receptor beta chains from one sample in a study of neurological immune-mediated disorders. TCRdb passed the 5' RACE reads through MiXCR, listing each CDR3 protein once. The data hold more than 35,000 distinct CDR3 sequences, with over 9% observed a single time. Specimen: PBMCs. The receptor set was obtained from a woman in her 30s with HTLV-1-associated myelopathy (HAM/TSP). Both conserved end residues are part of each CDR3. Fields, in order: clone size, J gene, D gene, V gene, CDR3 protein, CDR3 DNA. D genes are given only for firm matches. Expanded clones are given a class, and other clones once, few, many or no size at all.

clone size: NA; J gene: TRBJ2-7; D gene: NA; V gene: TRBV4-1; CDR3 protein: CASSQPILTGRTEQYF; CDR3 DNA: TGCGCCAGCAGCCAACCAATTCTCACAGGTCGTACGGAGCAGTACTTC
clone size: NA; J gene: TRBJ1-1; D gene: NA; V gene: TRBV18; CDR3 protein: CASSPLPVFMNTEAFF; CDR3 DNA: TGTGCCAGCTCACCACTACCGGTATTCATGAACACTGAAGCTTTCTTT
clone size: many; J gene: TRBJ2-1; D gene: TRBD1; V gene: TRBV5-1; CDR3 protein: CASRGENRGREQFF; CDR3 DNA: TGCGCCAGCAGAGGGGAGAACAGGGGAAGGGAGCAGTTCTTC
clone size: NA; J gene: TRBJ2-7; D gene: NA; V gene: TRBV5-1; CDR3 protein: CASSFALGNTYEQYF; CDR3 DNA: TGCGCCAGCAGCTTCGCGTTAGGGAATACCTACGAGCAGTACTTC
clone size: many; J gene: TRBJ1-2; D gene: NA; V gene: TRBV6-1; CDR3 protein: CASSEAPGSGRGYTF; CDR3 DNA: TGTGCCAGCAGTGAAGCACCCGGCTCAGGGAGAGGCTACACCTTC
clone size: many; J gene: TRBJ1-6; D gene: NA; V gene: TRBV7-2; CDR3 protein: CASSPIAPADSPLHF; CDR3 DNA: TGTGCCAGCAGCCCTATCGCTCCGGCGGATTCACCCCTCCACTTT
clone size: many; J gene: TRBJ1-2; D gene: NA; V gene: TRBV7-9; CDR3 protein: CASSLVGKNGYTF; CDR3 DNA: TGTGCCAGCAGCTTGGTGGGTAAGAATGGCTACACCTTC
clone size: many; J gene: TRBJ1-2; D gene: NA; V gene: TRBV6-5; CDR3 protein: CASSKGLWAGYTF; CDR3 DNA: TGTGCCAGCAGTAAAGGCCTCTGGGCCGGCTACACCTTC
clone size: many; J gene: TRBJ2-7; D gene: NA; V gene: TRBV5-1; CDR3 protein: CASSLAFRGYEQYF; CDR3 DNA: TGCGCCAGCAGCTTGGCCTTTCGGGGTTACGAGCAGTACTTC
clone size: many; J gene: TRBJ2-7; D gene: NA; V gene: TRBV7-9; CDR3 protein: CASSFWTVPTEQYF; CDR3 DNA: TGTGCCAGCAGCTTCTGGACAGTTCCTACAGAGCAGTACTTC
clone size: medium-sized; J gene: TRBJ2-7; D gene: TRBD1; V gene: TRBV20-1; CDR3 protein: CSAAQTGASWEQYF; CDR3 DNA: TGCAGTGCTGCTCAGACAGGGGCAAGTTGGGAGCAGTACTTC
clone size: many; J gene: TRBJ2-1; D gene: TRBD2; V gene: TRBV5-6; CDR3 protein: CASSLGLEGYNEQFF; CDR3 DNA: TGTGCCAGCAGCCTGGGACTAGAGGGTTACAATGAGCAGTTCTTC
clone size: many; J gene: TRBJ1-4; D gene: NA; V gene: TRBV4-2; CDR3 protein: CASSQDGGEKLFF; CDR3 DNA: TGTGCCAGCAGCCAAGATGGGGGTGAAAAACTGTTTTTT
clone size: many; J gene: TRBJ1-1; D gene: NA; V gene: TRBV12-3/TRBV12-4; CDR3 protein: CASSRGTEAFF; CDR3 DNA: TGTGCCAGCAGTCGGGGCACTGAAGCTTTCTTT
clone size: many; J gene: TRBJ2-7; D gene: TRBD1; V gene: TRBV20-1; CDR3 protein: CSASRGQVIGEQYF; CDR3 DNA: TGCAGTGCTAGTAGGGGACAGGTTATTGGTGAGCAGTACTTC
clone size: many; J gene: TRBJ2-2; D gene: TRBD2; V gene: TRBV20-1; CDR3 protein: CSARDSRGGLSTGELFF; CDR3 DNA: TGCAGTGCTAGAGATTCCCGCGGGGGGCTGAGCACCGGGGAGCTGTTTTTT
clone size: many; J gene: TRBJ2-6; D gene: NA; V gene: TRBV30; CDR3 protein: CAWTSPVGNVLTF; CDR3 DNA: TGTGCCTGGACCAGCCCTGTAGGCAACGTCCTGACTTTC